The 16 T cell receptor beta chains given below trace back to one sample, sequenced in a study of a mutant IDH1 vaccine in newly diagnosed glioma. No antigens are known for them. Profiling relied on immunoSEQ multiplex PCR, and the TCRdb table lists in-frame clones only, not all of them. The sample yields roughly 21,000 clones, about four fifths seen once. Time point defined: week 47, end of study. Vaccination used 300 ug of mutant IDH1 20-mer peptide per dose, with topical imiquimod. The input for sequencing was PBMCs, taken from a glioma patient whose treatment included an IDH1 peptide vaccine. Source of these receptors: a man aged 40-55 years with glioma.

This clone was detected only once. The rearrangement uses TRBV5-1 and TRBJ1-5, with D unresolved. The CDR3 has 13 residues. Germline V gives CDR1 SGHRS, CDR2 YFSETQ. V was shortened by 0 bases and J by 8 bases, with 9 bases between the two germline ends. In DNA, the CDR3 is TGCGCCAGCAGCTTGGACGGGGAAAAGCCCCAGCATTTT. It translates to CASSLDGEKPQHF.

The V gene is TRBV5-1, the J gene TRBJ2-7, with 7 bases lining up with TRBD2. V was pared by 0 bases and J by 2 bases, with 8 bases of the junction left unmatched. There are 16 residues in the CDR3. The germline gives CDR1 SGHRS, CDR2 YFSETQ. CDR3 sequence reads: CASSLDSGRYPYEQYF. The DNA for the CDR3 is TGCGCCAGCAGCTTGGATTCCGGGAGGTACCCCTACGAGCAGTACTTC. The full variable domain, with the rest looked up from reference TRBV5-1 and TRBJ2-7, is KAGVTQTPRYLIKTRGQQVTLSCSPISGHRSVSWYQQTPGQGLQFLFEYFSETQRNKGNFPGRFSGRQFSNSRSEMNVSTLELGDSALYLCASSLDSGRYPYEQYFGPGTRLTVT.

This chain connects TRBV6-5 to TRBJ2-7, with 9 bases identical to TRBD1. CDR3 length: 16 residues. Per germline, CDR1 MNHEY and CDR2 SVGAGI. With V trimmed by 4 bases and J by 2 bases, 9 bases remained unmatched. The CDR3 nucleotides read TGTGCCAGCAGTTTTACAGGGGGCGCGTCTCCCTACGAGCAGTACTTC. It yields the protein CASSFTGGASPYEQYF.

This sequence joins TRBV6-4 and TRBJ2-1; the match to TRBD2 covers 7 bases. The germline V gene encodes CDR1 MRHNA and CDR2 SNTAGT. The CDR3 has 15 residues. V lost 5 bases to trimming and J lost 1 base; unmatched junction nucleotides: 5. The CDR3 here is CASSRAGSSYNEQFF. The CDR3 DNA reads TGTGCCAGCAGTAGAGCGGGGAGTTCCTACAATGAGCAGTTCTTC.

This chain connects TRBV19 to TRBJ1-4, with D unresolved. Germline-derived CDR1 and CDR2 are LNHDA and SQIVND (reference sequence). The CDR3 is 14 residues long. Trimming pared 3 bases from V and 4 bases from J, leaving 9 bases between. CDR3 loop: CASSIAAGNEKLFF. DNA of the CDR3: TGTGCCAGTAGTATCGCGGCAGGTAATGAAAAACTGTTTTTT.

This clone showed up just once. This chain links TRBV4-3 with TRBJ2-6; TRBD1 matches at 7 bases. The V gene end was trimmed by 0 bases and the J gene end by 0 bases; junction bases not matched to a gene: 2. The CDR3 is made up of 17 amino acids. Germline values: CDR1 LGHNA, CDR2 YSLEER. CDR3 nucleotides: TGCGCCAGCAGCCAAGATAGGACAGGCTCTGGGGCCAACGTCCTGACTTTC. It yields the protein CASSQDRTGSGANVLTF.

This sequence joins TRBV9 and TRBJ2-1, with D possibly matching TRBD1 (6 bases). Trimming took 1 base from V and 7 from J, leaving 12 bases between them. The CDR3 is 14 amino acids. The germline V gene encodes CDR1 SGDLS and CDR2 YYNGEE. The CDR3 loop is CASSVLQGRNEQFF. Here the CDR3 DNA reads TGTGCCAGCAGCGTATTACAGGGTCGGAATGAGCAGTTCTTC.

This chain joins TRBV6-5 and TRBJ2-5; the D gene is possibly TRBD1 (5 bases). Germline V gives CDR1 MNHEY, CDR2 SVGAGI. Trimming cost V 1 base and J 5 bases, with 11 bases left between them. The CDR3 covers 14 residues. CDR3 bases: TGTGCCAGCAGTTACTACAGCAGGGCGGAGACCCAGTACTTC. Translation: CASSYYSRAETQYF.

DNA for the CDR3: TGTGCCAGCAGCTTGGCAGGGTCCAAAAACATTCAGTACTTC. Translation gives CASSLAGSKNIQYF. This chain links TRBV5-4 with TRBJ2-4; the D gene is possibly TRBD1 (5 bases). This CDR3 region has 14 residues. V shed 0 bases and J shed 2 bases, with 6 bases lying between them. CDR1 and CDR2 (germline): SGHNT, YYREEE (reference sequence).

The chain uses TRBV4-3 and TRBJ2-1; 7 positions agree with TRBD2. The V gene end was trimmed by 3 bases and the J gene end by 4 bases; junction bases not matched to a gene: 9. The CDR3 is 16 amino acids. CDR1 is LGHNA, CDR2 YSLEER, per germline. CDR3 amino acids: CASSHFLASGYNEQFF. The CDR3 DNA is TGCGCCAGCAGCCACTTTCTGGCTAGCGGTTACAATGAGCAGTTCTTC.

This clone was counted once. The V and J genes are TRBV5-1 and TRBJ2-5; TRBD1 is a possible D gene (6 bases). The CDR3 consists of 13 residues. Per the germline V gene, CDR1 is SGHRS and CDR2 is YFSETQ. Trimming shortened V by 5 bases and J by 5 bases, and 13 bases separated the two germline ends. The CDR3: CASSTGLGETQYF. The CDR3 DNA reads TGCGCCAGCAGTACAGGGCTGGGGGAGACCCAGTACTTC.

V usage is TRBV15 and J usage is TRBJ2-7, with a tentative D call TRBD2 (5 bases). The V gene lost 2 bases and the J gene lost 3 bases, with 8 bases spanning the gap. The CDR3 loop spans 13 amino acids. Germline V gene sequence: CDR1 LNHNV, CDR2 YYDKDF (reference sequence). The CDR3 loop is CATSRLAFYEQYF. CDR3 in DNA: TGTGCCACCAGCAGACTAGCTTTCTACGAGCAGTACTTC.

The chain couples TRBV10-2 to TRBJ2-7, with D uncertain. This CDR3 contains 14 residues. V lost 5 bases, J lost 1 base, and 12 bases lay in between. Germline V gene sequence: CDR1 WSHSY, CDR2 SAAADI. CDR3 protein: CASSSRRYSYEQYF. CDR3 DNA sequence: TGCGCCAGCAGTAGCCGAAGGTATTCCTACGAGCAGTACTTC.

This rearrangement joins TRBV11-2 to TRBJ2-1; 11 bases map to TRBD2. The V and J ends lost 3 bases and 5 bases, in that order; junction bases with no gene match: 6. The CDR3 covers 16 residues. The germline gives CDR1 SGHAT, CDR2 FQNNGV. The CDR3 is CASSFLAGGKHNEQFF. Here the CDR3 DNA reads TGTGCCAGCAGCTTCCTAGCGGGAGGTAAGCACAATGAGCAGTTCTTC.

The chain uses TRBV27 and TRBJ1-2; D may be TRBD1 (6 bases). The CDR3 is 13 residues long. Between the trimmed V and J ends, which lost 6 bases and 0 bases, there was a span of 8 bases. Germline loops: CDR1 MNHEY, CDR2 SMNVEV (reference sequence). The CDR3 sequence is CASRTGANYGYTF. CDR3 nucleotides: TGTGCCAGCAGGACAGGAGCTAACTATGGCTACACCTTC.

This chain connects TRBV7-6 to TRBJ1-4; TRBD1 is a possible D gene (6 bases). Germline V CDR1 and CDR2: SGHVS, FNYEAQ. The CDR3 runs to 15 residues. The V gene lost 1 base and the J gene lost 3 bases, with 9 bases spanning the gap. The CDR3 here is CASSLEAGANEKLFF. The CDR3 DNA sequence: TGTGCCAGCAGCTTAGAGGCAGGGGCTAATGAAAAACTGTTTTTT. The full variable domain, in which reference TRBV7-6 and TRBJ1-4 provide the parts outside the CDR3, is GAGVSQSPRYKVTKRGQDVALRCDPISGHVSLYWYRQALGQGPEFLTYFNYEAQQDKSGLPNDRFSAERPEGSISTLTIQRTEQRDSAMYRCASSLEAGANEKLFFGSGTQLSVL.